The rows below give T cell receptor beta chains drawn from one sample of a study of OX40 agonist ivuxolimab in advanced cancers. Data came from immunoSEQ multiplex PCR; TCRdb stores just in-frame clones and leaves some out. The repertoire holds some 37,000 clones, with 79% as singletons. Sequences were derived from CD4+ or CD8+ T cells sorted from blood, sampled in a trial of the OX40 agonist ivuxolimab. These receptors were taken from an adult with an advanced solid tumor such as melanoma, head and neck, liver or kidney cancer. The CDR3 runs from the conserved cysteine through the conserved F or W. D genes are given only for firm matches. Size values are once, few and many counts, or a class for expanded clones, and some rows have none.

D	V	J	size	DNA	CDR3
-	TRBV7-9	TRBJ2-7	once	TGTGCCAGCAGCTTAGCAGACAAACCGAACTACGAGCAGTACTTC	CASSLADKPNYEQYF
-	TRBV30	TRBJ1-5	-	TGTGCCTGGAGAGGGGGGAGCGGGCAGCCCCAGCATTTT	CAWRGGSGQPQHF
-	TRBV10-1	TRBJ2-2	few	TGCGCCAGCAGTGAAACGGTCGGGGAGCTGTTTTTT	CASSETVGELFF
TRBD1	TRBV6-7	TRBJ1-1	-	TGTGCCAGCAGTTACTCCGAGGACAGGGAGGTCGCTGAAGCTTTCTTT	CASSYSEDREVAEAFF
-	TRBV27	TRBJ1-5	medium-sized	TGTGCCAGCAGAGCGACGAATCAGCCCCAGCATTTT	CASRATNQPQHF
-	TRBV19	TRBJ2-7	-	TGTGCCAGTAGTATTAAGGCAGGATACTACGGGCAGTACTTC	CASSIKAGYYGQYF
-	TRBV29-1	TRBJ1-2	once	TGCAGCGTTGAGGCCCGGACTATATCTAACTATGGCTACACCTTC	CSVEARTISNYGYTF
-	TRBV19	TRBJ2-7	-	TGTGCCAGTAGCCGAGAGGGTTACTACGAGCAGTACTTC	CASSREGYYEQYF
-	TRBV5-1	TRBJ2-7	-	TGCGCCAGCAGCTTGTGGGCAGGATCTTCCCCTTACGAGCAGTACTTC	CASSLWAGSSPYEQYF
-	TRBV6-1	TRBJ1-2	-	TGTGCCAGCAGTGAATTCGGCGGTAATATGGGCGGCTACACCTTC	CASSEFGGNMGGYTF
-	TRBV7-8	TRBJ1-2	-	TGTGCCAGCAGCTTAGAGGCAGGGCCGAGCTATGGCTACACCTTC	CASSLEAGPSYGYTF
-	TRBV7-9	TRBJ1-1	once	TGTGCCAGCCGGGGGCGGGGAACTGAAGCTTTCTTT	CASRGRGTEAFF
-	TRBV5-1	TRBJ1-5	once	TGCGCCAGCAGCTTGGGAGGGGGTAGCAATCAGCCCCAGCATTTT	CASSLGGGSNQPQHF
TRBD2	TRBV11-2	TRBJ2-1	-	TGTGCCAGCAGCTTATGGCTAGCGGGGGGAAATGAGCAGTTCTTC	CASSLWLAGGNEQFF
-	TRBV2	TRBJ1-2	few	TGTGCCAGCAGTGGAGGGTTTGATGGCTACACCTTC	CASSGGFDGYTF
TRBD1	TRBV25-1	TRBJ2-3	few	TGTGCCAGCAGTGAAGGGACAGGGTGGTCAGATACGCAGTATTTT	CASSEGTGWSDTQYF
-	TRBV28	TRBJ2-7	-	TGTGCCAGCAGTCGCTACGAGCAGTACTTC	CASSRYEQYF
TRBD1	TRBV7-9	TRBJ2-7	-	TGTGCCAGCAGCAGATCAGGGACAGGAGCCTACGAGCAGTACTTC	CASSRSGTGAYEQYF
-	TRBV18	TRBJ2-5	-	TGTGCCAGCTCACCAGAGGAGACCCAGTACTTC	CASSPEETQYF
-	TRBV5-4	TRBJ1-4	-	TGTGCCAGCAGGACAGCAACTAATGAAAAACTGTTTTTT	CASRTATNEKLFF
-	TRBV19	TRBJ1-1	-	TGTGCCAGTTCAGGGGAGCTCACTGAAGCTTTCTTT	CASSGELTEAFF
TRBD2	TRBV6-1	TRBJ2-3	-	TGTGCCTCAAAAGGGACTAGCGTCGCAGATACGCAGTATTTT	CASKGTSVADTQYF
-	TRBV5-4	TRBJ1-1	-	TGTGCCAGCAGCTTCCCAGGCTCCAACACTGAAGCTTTCTTT	CASSFPGSNTEAFF
-	TRBV6-5	TRBJ1-4	once	TGTGCCAGCAGCCTCACCGGGGGAAGGGGAGAAAAACTGTTTTTT	CASSLTGGRGEKLFF
-	TRBV7-2	TRBJ2-1	-	TGTGCCAGCAGCTTAGCTGGGGTTGAGCAGTTCTTC	CASSLAGVEQFF
TRBD1	TRBV14	TRBJ1-2	-	TGTGCCAGCAGCCGGACAGGGATAGTTCGGGGCTATGGCTACACCTTC	CASSRTGIVRGYGYTF
-	TRBV27	TRBJ1-1	-	TGTGCCAGCAGTCTAATCCTAACAGCGAACACTGAAGCTTTCTTT	CASSLILTANTEAFF
TRBD2	TRBV6-7	TRBJ2-7	few	TGTGCCAGCAGTTACTGTCGGGGGGTCCAATACGAGCAGTACTTC	CASSYCRGVQYEQYF
TRBD2	TRBV5-5	TRBJ2-5	-	TGTGCCAGCAGCTTGGGACTAGCGGGGTCAGGAGAGACCCAGTACTTC	CASSLGLAGSGETQYF
-	TRBV2	TRBJ2-3	-	TGTGCCAGCAGTGTGCACAGGGAGAAGGGCACAGATACGCAGTATTTT	CASSVHREKGTDTQYF
TRBD1	TRBV5-1	TRBJ1-1	-	TGCGCCAGCAGCTTGGCCGGACACGAGACAGGGTTTTACTTGAACACTGAAGCTTTCTTT	CASSLAGHETGFYLNTEAFF
TRBD1	TRBV5-6	TRBJ1-1	-	TGTGCCAGCAGCGCTCTCAGGGGGGCCACTGAAGCTTTCTTT	CASSALRGATEAFF
TRBD2	TRBV10-1	TRBJ2-1	-	TGCGCCAGCAGTGAAGAAGCGGGGGGGGAGGCCTACAATGAGCAGTTCTTC	CASSEEAGGEAYNEQFF
-	TRBV11-1	TRBJ1-6	few	TGTGCCAGCAGCGAAGGAGTAGTTACCGATTCACCCCTCCACTTT	CASSEGVVTDSPLHF
-	TRBV30	TRBJ2-6	-	TGTGCCTGGAGCGCGAGGGACCCTTTTGCCAACGTCCTGACTTTC	CAWSARDPFANVLTF